This T cell receptor (beta chain) stems from a study of CD8 T cells in Susac syndrome. Study overall: Treatment status at blood draw for the Susac syndrome patients was therapy-naive, corticosteroids, or intravenous immunoglobulin alone.

With regard to this clonotype: Its antigen is as yet unknown.

Study-wide points: Expansion of clones was not seen in the CD4+ T cell repertoires of Susac syndrome. It was acknowledged by the study that relatively few individuals were included in its TCR sequencing and HLA analysis.

The authors reverse transcribed about 0.45 to 1 ug RNA with random hexamers. Coverage of TCR beta CDR3 amplification by immunoSEQ multiplex PCR extended to 54 Vbeta and 13 Jbeta. Using its own MiXCR run on the immunoSEQ multiplex PCR reads, TCRdb lists one record per CDR3 protein. The table lists hundreds of thousands of distinct CDR3 sequences, 94% of them singletons. Sample: CD4+ T cells from PBMCs. The receptor comes from a human donor with Susac syndrome.

In DNA, the CDR3 is TGCAGCGTCCCAAAGACAGGGGGTTTGAACACTGAAGCTTTCTTT. It translates to CSVPKTGGLNTEAFF. The chain is built from TRBV29-1 and TRBJ1-1, with 9 bases matching TRBD1. The CDR3 length is 15 residues. V trimming: 6 bases; J trimming: 0 bases; junction bases outside the gene matches: 8. CDR1 and CDR2 (germline): SQVTM, ANQGSEA.